These 4 T cell receptor beta chains were all obtained from the same sample, sequenced in a study of cytomegalovirus exposure and HLA in healthy donors. The PCR contained 60 Vbeta and 13 Jbeta primers. Assay: immunoSEQ multiplex PCR; the TCRdb copy retains only in-frame clones and omits some. The sample contains approximately 89,000 clones, about 70% of which appear only once. The sequenced material came from PBMCs. Source of these receptors: a female donor in good health and CMV-seronegative.

J is TRBJ2-1 and V is TRBV7-9; 9 nucleotides align to TRBD2. From germline, CDR1 is SEHNR and CDR2 FQNEAQ (reference sequence). The J segment lost 4 bases and the V segment lost 5 bases, leaving 6 bases of the junction unmatched. The CDR3 is 15 residues long. As DNA, the CDR3 is TGTGCCAGCAGCGGGGAGCGGGAGGCTTACAATGAGCAGTTCTTC. Translated, it gives CASSGEREAYNEQFF.

This chain uses TRBV4-1 with TRBJ1-4, with 11 bases aligning to TRBD1. Germline lookup yields CDR1 MGHRA and CDR2 YSYEKL. This CDR3 has 14 amino acids. V was pared by 8 bases and J by 8 bases, with 7 bases of the junction left unmatched. CDR3 residues: CASGPGTGGEKLFF. The DNA of the CDR3 is TGCGCCAGCGGCCCCGGGACAGGGGGAGAAAAACTGTTTTTT.

This clone showed up just once. V is TRBV27 and J is TRBJ2-1; 8 positions match TRBD1. Germline lookup yields CDR1 MNHEY and CDR2 SMNVEV (reference sequence). The CDR3 contains 15 residues. V lost 4 bases, J lost 9 bases, and 11 bases stayed unmatched. In DNA form, the CDR3 reads TGTGCCAGCAGTTGGGGCGGACAGGGTAGGGGTGAGCAGTTCTTC. Translation: CASSWGGQGRGEQFF.

The V gene is TRBV7-8, the J gene TRBJ2-1; no clear D gene. Per the germline V gene, CDR1 is SGHVS and CDR2 is FQNEAQ. Deletions cut 7 bases from V and 0 bases from J, with 16 bases between. The CDR3 length is 16 residues. The CDR3 DNA follows: TGTGCCAGCAACCACGCTAGAGCAGCCTCCTACAATGAGCAGTTCTTC. This gives the protein CASNHARAASYNEQFF.